This paragraph covers one T cell receptor (beta chain) sequence. The data derive from a study of blood T cell repertoires in COVID-19. At the level of the study: Researchers got acute and convalescent COVID-19 samples from the United States, Italy and Spain. PBMCs, B-cell-depleted T cells, or T cells provided the cDNA or gDNA that made up the material.

The data were produced by immunoSEQ multiplex PCR, yet TCRdb's version contains in-frame clones alone and is incomplete. The table has 150,000 to 200,000 clones, 80% seen once. The germline CDR1 and CDR2 sequences are MRHNA and SNTAGT. The CDR3 has 19 amino acids. V was pared by 3 bases and J by 0 bases, with 18 bases between. Specimen: peripheral blood. The rearrangement uses TRBV6-4 and TRBJ1-6, with D perhaps matching TRBD1 (6 bases). The source is a man between 65 and 85 years old with active or convalescent COVID-19. CDR3 nucleotide sequence: TGTGCCAGCAGTGAAAACCCCCCCCAGGGGAGCTCCTATAATTCACCCCTCCACTTT. Translation gives CASSENPPQGSSYNSPLHF.